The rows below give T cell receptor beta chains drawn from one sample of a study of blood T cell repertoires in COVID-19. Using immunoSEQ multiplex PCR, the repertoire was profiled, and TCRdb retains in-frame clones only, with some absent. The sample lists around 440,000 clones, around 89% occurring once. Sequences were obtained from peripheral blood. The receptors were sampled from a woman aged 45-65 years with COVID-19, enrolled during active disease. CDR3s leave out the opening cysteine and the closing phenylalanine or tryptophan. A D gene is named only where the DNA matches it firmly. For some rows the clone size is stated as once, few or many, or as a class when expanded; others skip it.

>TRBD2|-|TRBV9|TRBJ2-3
ASSPREGLAPSH
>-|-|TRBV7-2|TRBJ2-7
ASSLGAGFSSSYEQY
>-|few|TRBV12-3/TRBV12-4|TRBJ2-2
ASSSLNTGELF
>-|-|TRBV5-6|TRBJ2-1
ASSLYDSLRPLQF
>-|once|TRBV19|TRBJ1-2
ASAPGLNYGYT
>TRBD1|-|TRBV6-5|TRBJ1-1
ASSLTDRGGTEAF
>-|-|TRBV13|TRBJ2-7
ASSHGALHYEQY
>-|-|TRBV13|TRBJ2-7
ASSPGQSSQY
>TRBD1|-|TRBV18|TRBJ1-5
ASSLGQGHQPQH
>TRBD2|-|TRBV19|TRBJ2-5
ASSGGEKATQY
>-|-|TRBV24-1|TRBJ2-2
ATSEIGGTGELF
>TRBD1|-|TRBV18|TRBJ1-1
ASSPGQGNTEAF
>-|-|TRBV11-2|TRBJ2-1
ASSLQGLEQF
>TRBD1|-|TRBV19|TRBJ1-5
ASSTSLDRENQPQH
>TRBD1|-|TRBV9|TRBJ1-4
ASSEDARRDSPGAKLF
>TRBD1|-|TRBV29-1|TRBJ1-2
SVRDRGQNGYT
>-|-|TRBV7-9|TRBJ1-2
ASSSGDYGYT
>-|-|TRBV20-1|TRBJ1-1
SAPQGSLAF
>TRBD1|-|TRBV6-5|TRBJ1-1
ASTIRGLHTEAF
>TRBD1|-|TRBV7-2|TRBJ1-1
ASSFSTGSEAF
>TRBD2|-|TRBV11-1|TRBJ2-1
ASSPRRGAYNEQF
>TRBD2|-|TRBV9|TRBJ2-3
ASSVGSSGGSDTQY
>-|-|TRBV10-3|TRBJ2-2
ATQGNTGELF
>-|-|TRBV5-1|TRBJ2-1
ASSLDSHDNEQF
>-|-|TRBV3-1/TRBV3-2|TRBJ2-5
ASSQALQETQY
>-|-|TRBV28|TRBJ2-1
ASSRLPGVGEQF
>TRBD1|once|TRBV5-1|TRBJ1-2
ASSPGTVYGYT
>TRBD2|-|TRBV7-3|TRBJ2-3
ASSFSGGATDTQY
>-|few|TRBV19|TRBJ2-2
ASSSAGATAGELF
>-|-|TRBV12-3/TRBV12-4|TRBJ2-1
ASSLTFNEQF
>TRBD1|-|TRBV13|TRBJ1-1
ASSSGTGGTEAF
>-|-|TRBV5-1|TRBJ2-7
ASSPSSGWGYEQY
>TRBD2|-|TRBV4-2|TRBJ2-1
ASSQDGLAVGYNEQF
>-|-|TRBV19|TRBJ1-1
ATQKVRGNTEAF
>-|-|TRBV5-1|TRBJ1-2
ASSLDRAYGYT
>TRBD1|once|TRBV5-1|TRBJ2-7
ASSFTGTGGSYEQY
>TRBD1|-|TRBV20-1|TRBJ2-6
SASVPGGWSGANVLT
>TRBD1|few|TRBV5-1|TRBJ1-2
ASSLYGQGDYGYT
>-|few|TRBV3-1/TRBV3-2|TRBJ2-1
ASSQSPSPSITQF
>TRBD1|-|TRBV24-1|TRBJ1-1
ATKEGGSAEAF
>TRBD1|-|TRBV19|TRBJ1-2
ASSINRGPYGYT
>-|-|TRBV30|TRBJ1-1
AWSVTGGRTEAF
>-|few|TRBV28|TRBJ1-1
ASSLVRRNTEAF
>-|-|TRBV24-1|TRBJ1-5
ATSDLYSNQPQH
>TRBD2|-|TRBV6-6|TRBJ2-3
ASSYGGGGGSDTQY
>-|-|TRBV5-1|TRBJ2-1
ASSLGWGAFNEQF
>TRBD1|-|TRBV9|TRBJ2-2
ASSALGQGNTGELF
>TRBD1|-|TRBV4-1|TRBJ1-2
ASSQRQGRGYGYT
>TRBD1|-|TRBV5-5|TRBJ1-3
ASSLRSGQVGNTIY
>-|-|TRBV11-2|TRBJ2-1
ASSPQRNEQF
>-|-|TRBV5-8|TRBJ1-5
ASSPEGISPGDQPQH
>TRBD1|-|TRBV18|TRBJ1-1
ASSPYHLGPGQGDLNTEAF
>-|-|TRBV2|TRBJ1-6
ASSDDSFYNSPLH
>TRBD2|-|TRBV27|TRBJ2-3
ASSLSGLAGGFTDTQY